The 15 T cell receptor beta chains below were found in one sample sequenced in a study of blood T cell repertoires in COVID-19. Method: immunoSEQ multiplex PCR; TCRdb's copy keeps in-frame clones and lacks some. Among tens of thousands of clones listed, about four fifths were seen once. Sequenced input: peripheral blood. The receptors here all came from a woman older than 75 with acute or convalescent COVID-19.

The CDR3 coding sequence is TGTGCCAGCAGTTTATGGGACAGGGGCGGCGAAAAACTGTTTTTT. The encoded protein is CASSLWDRGGEKLFF. This chain joins TRBV28 and TRBJ1-4; the match to TRBD1 covers 9 bases. The CDR3 is 15 amino acids. The V gene end was trimmed by 0 bases and the J gene end by 8 bases; junction bases not matched to a gene: 4. In germline, CDR1 is MDHEN, CDR2 SYDVKM.

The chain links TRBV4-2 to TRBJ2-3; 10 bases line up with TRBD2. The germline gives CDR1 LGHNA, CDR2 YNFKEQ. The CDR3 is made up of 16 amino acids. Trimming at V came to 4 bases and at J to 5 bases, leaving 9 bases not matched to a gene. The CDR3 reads CASSRTSGGVGDTQYF. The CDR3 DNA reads TGTGCCAGCAGCCGCACGAGCGGGGGGGTGGGAGATACGCAGTATTTT.

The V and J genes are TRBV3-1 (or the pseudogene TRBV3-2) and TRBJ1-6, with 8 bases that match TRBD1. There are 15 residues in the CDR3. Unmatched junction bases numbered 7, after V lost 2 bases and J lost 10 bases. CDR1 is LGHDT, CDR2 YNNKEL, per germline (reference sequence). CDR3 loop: CASSQTTGENSPLHF. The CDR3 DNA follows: TGTGCCAGCAGCCAAACGACAGGGGAAAACTCACCCCTCCACTTT.

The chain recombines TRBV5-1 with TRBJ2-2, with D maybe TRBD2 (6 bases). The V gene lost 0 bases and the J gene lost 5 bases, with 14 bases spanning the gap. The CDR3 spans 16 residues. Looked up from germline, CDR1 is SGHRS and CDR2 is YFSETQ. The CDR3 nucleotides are TGCGCCAGCAGCTTGGTTTCGGGGGTCGGGACCGGGGAGCTGTTTTTT. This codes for CASSLVSGVGTGELFF.

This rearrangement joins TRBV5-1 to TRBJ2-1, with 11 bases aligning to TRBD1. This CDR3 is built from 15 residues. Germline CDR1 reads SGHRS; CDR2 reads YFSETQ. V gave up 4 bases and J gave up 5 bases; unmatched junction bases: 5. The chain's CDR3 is CASSRGQGANNEQFF. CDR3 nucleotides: TGCGCCAGCAGCAGAGGACAGGGGGCTAACAATGAGCAGTTCTTC.

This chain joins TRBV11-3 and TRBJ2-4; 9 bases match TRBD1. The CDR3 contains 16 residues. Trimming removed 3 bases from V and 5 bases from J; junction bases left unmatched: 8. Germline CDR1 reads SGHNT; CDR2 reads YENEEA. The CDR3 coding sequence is TGTGCCAGCAGCTTGGGACAGGGAGAGGACCAAAACATTCAGTACTTC. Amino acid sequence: CASSLGQGEDQNIQYF.

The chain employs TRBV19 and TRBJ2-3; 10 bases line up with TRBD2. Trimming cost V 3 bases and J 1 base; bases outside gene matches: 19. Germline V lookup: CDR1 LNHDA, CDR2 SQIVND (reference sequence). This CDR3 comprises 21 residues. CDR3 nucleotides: TGTGCCAGTAGTATCTCCACCTCTTATGGAGCGGGGGGGCAACGCACAGATACGCAGTATTTT. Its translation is CASSISTSYGAGGQRTDTQYF.

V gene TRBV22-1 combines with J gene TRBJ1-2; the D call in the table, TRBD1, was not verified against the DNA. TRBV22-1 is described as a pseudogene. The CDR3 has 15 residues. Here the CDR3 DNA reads TGTCCTGGGAGCGCTGGGACAGGGGACCCCTATGGCTACACCTTC. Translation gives CPGSAGTGDPYGYTF.

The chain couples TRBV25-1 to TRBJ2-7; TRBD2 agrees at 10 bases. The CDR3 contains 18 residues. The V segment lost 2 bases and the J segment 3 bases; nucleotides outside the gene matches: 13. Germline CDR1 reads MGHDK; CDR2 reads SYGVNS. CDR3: CASSEGGSPSGGLYEQYF. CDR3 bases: TGTGCCAGCAGTGAAGGGGGGTCTCCTAGCGGGGGTCTCTACGAGCAGTACTTC.

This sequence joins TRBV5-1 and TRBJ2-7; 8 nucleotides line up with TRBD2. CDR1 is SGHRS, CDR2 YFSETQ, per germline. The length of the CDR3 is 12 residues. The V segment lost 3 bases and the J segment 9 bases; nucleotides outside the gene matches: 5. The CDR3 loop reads CASSSGLERQYF. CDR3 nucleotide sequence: TGCGCCAGCAGCTCGGGACTAGAAAGGCAGTACTTC. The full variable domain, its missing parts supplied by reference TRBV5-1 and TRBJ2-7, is KAGVTQTPRYLIKTRGQQVTLSCSPISGHRSVSWYQQTPGQGLQFLFEYFSETQRNKGNFPGRFSGRQFSNSRSEMNVSTLELGDSALYLCASSSGLERQYFGPGTRLTVT.

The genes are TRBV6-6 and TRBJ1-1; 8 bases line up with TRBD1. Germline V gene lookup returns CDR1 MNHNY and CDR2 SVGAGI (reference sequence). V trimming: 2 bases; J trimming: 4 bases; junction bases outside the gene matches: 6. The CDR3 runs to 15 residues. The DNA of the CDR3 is TGTGCCAGCAGTTACGAGGACAGGGCGGGCACTGAAGCTTTCTTT. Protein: CASSYEDRAGTEAFF.

The CDR3 sequence is CASSLAFAGGQGGEKLFF. DNA for the CDR3: TGCGCCAGCAGCTTGGCCTTTGCGGGCGGACAGGGTGGTGAAAAACTGTTTTTT. The chain recombines TRBV5-1 with TRBJ1-4; 8 positions agree with TRBD1. The CDR3 sequence is 18 residues long. With V trimmed by 0 bases and J by 7 bases, 14 bases remained unmatched. Looked up from germline, CDR1 is SGHRS and CDR2 is YFSETQ.

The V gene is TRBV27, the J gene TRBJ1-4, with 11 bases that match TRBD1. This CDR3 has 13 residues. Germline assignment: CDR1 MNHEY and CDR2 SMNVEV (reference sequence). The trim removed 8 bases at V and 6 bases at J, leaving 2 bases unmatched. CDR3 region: CASQGQGDEKLFF. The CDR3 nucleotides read TGTGCCAGCCAGGGACAGGGGGATGAAAAACTGTTTTTT. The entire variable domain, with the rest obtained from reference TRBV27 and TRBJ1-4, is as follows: EAQVTQNPRYLITVTGKKLTVTCSQNMNHEYMSWYRQDPGLGLRQIYYSMNVEVTDKGDVPEGYKVSRKEKRNFPLILESPSPNQTSLYFCASQGQGDEKLFFGSGTQLSVL.

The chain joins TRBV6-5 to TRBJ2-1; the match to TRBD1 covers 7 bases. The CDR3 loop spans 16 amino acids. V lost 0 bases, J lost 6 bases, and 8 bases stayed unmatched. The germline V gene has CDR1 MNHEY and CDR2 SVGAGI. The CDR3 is CASSYSGRGSRNEQFF. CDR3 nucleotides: TGTGCCAGCAGTTACTCCGGCAGGGGGTCCCGCAATGAGCAGTTCTTC.

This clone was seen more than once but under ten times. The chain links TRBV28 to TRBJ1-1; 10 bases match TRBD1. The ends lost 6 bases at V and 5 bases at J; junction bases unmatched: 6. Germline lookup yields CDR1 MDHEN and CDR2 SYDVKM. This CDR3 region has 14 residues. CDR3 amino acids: CASSRTGGKTEAFF. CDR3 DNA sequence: TGTGCCAGCAGCCGGACAGGGGGGAAGACTGAAGCTTTCTTT.